The 9 T cell receptor beta chains listed next were all sequenced from one sample in a study of cytomegalovirus exposure and HLA in healthy donors. Only in-frame clones appear in the TCRdb table, and some are missing; sequencing was by immunoSEQ multiplex PCR. The repertoire holds roughly 100,000 clones, with over 85% as singletons. The sample taken for sequencing was PBMCs. The source is a woman aged 18 to 35 in good health and CMV-seronegative.

DNA for the CDR3: TGTGCCAGCAGTCCCAATTTTTCCGGGGAGCTGTTTTTT. Amino acid sequence: CASSPNFSGELFF. This chain connects TRBV2 to TRBJ2-2, with D unclear. The germline V gene encodes CDR1 SNHLY and CDR2 FYNNEI. This CDR3 contains 13 residues. Trimming pared 5 bases from V and 6 bases from J, leaving 10 bases between.

The chain couples TRBV30 to TRBJ1-6, with D possibly matching TRBD1 (5 bases). The CDR3 is made up of 13 amino acids. The V end was cut by 5 bases, the J end by 7 bases, with 12 bases between. The germline V gene has CDR1 GTSNPN and CDR2 SVGIG (reference sequence). The CDR3 protein is CAWVQGANSPLHF. DNA for the CDR3: TGTGCCTGGGTTCAGGGTGCAAATTCACCCCTCCACTTT.

DNA for the CDR3: TGTGCCAGCAGTGACCTGGGATTGACTAGCGGGAGCGGCCACGAGCAGTACTTC. Its protein is CASSDLGLTSGSGHEQYF. The V gene is TRBV2, the J gene TRBJ2-7, with 12 bases aligning to TRBD2. V was pared by 3 bases and J by 5 bases, with 14 bases of the junction left unmatched. Germline assignment: CDR1 SNHLY and CDR2 FYNNEI. This CDR3 is built from 18 residues.

V and J are TRBV5-6 and TRBJ2-7, with 11 bases lining up with TRBD2. The CDR3 contains 15 residues. Germline loops: CDR1 SGHDT, CDR2 YYEEEE. V was pared by 4 bases and J by 2 bases, with 5 bases of the junction left unmatched. The CDR3 spells CASSTTSGGPYEQYF. CDR3 bases: TGTGCCAGCAGCACAACTAGCGGGGGCCCCTACGAGCAGTACTTC. Filled out from reference TRBV5-6 and TRBJ2-7, the complete variable domain reads DAGVTQSPTHLIKTRGQQVTLRCSPKSGHDTVSWYQQALGQGPQFIFQYYEEEERQRGNFPDRFSGHQFPNYSSELNVNALLLGDSALYLCASSTTSGGPYEQYFGPGTRLTVT.

The chain carries TRBV19 and TRBJ2-7; 8 nucleotides agree with TRBD2. V shed 9 bases, J shed 3 bases, and the junction held 22 bases outside the gene matches. Germline V gene data show CDR1 as LNHDA and CDR2 as SQIVND (reference sequence). There are 18 residues in the CDR3. The CDR3 DNA reads as TGTGCCAGCCTTACCTCGCAGCGGGAGCCCCCTCCTTACTACGAGCAGTACTTC. Amino acid sequence: CASLTSQREPPPYYEQYF.

The chain carries TRBV21-1 and TRBJ2-7; TRBD2 is the table's D call, not checked against the DNA. TRBV21-1 is a pseudogene locus. The length of the CDR3 is 17 residues. The CDR3 nucleotides are TGTGCCAGCAGCAAGCCAACCCCTAGCGGGAGGATCTACGAGCAGTACTTC. Translation: CASSKPTPSGRIYEQYF.

This clone was seen once. The genes are TRBV19 and TRBJ2-7, with 7 positions matching TRBD2. The germline gives CDR1 LNHDA, CDR2 SQIVND (reference sequence). V trimming: 6 bases; J trimming: 0 bases; junction bases outside the gene matches: 5. The CDR3 extends over 14 amino acids. The CDR3 protein is CASSSGGDSYEQYF. The DNA of the CDR3 is TGTGCCAGTAGCTCTGGGGGGGACTCCTACGAGCAGTACTTC.

The chain has TRBV6-4 and TRBJ1-6; TRBD1 matches 10 bases. Germline V lookup: CDR1 MRHNA, CDR2 SNTAGT. This CDR3 has 15 amino acids. J lost 7 bases, V lost 6 bases, and 6 bases had no gene match. The CDR3 DNA sequence: TGTGCCAGCAGAGCCGGGACAGGGGCCAATTCACCCCTCCACTTT. Translating gives CASRAGTGANSPLHF.

The rearrangement links TRBV16 to TRBJ1-1; D is unclear. V was cut by 4 bases and J by 4 bases, with 10 bases left in between. The CDR3 sequence is 13 residues long. Germline V gives CDR1 KGHSY, CDR2 FQNENV. CDR3 nucleotides: TGTGCCAGCAGCCCTTTTATGAGCACTGAAGCTTTCTTT. Translation: CASSPFMSTEAFF. Full variable domain (remainder filled in from reference TRBV16 and TRBJ1-1): GEEVAQTPKHLVRGEGQKAKLYCAPIKGHSYVFWYQQVLKNEFKFLISFQNENVFDETGMPKERFSAKCLPNSPCSLEIQATKLEDSAVYFCASSPFMSTEAFFGQGTRLTVV.